Listed below are T cell receptor beta chains from one sample, sequenced in a study of blood T cell repertoires in COVID-19. Clones were read by immunoSEQ multiplex PCR, and TCRdb kept only the in-frame ones, dropping some. Among tens of thousands of clones listed, around four fifths were seen once. The sequenced sample consisted of peripheral blood. These receptors came from a woman aged 80 or older with acute or convalescent COVID-19. CDR3s leave out the opening cysteine and the closing phenylalanine or tryptophan.

j_gene,v_gene,CDR3aa
TRBJ2-3,TRBV9,ASSTNSRDSLDTQY
TRBJ2-5,TRBV7-3,ASSLGRGTQY
TRBJ2-1,TRBV11-2,ASSSGTGSPEQF
TRBJ2-3,TRBV5-1,ASSTSGGTDTQY
TRBJ1-2,TRBV18,ASSPTTGGNYGYT
TRBJ1-1,TRBV5-5,ASSLTWDSRKGAF
TRBJ1-5,TRBV2,ASTGDNQPQH
TRBJ1-1,TRBV12-5,ASGLARTVLMNTEAF
TRBJ2-7,TRBV12-3/TRBV12-4,ASSLMGGEQY
TRBJ2-4,TRBV5-1,ASSLSREGKNIQY
TRBJ2-2,TRBV14,ASSHRGYTGELF
TRBJ2-7,TRBV27,ASSLKDTSYEQY
TRBJ1-3,TRBV19,ASSRDTDSLSGNTIY
TRBJ2-7,TRBV15,ATSREGGGSYEQY